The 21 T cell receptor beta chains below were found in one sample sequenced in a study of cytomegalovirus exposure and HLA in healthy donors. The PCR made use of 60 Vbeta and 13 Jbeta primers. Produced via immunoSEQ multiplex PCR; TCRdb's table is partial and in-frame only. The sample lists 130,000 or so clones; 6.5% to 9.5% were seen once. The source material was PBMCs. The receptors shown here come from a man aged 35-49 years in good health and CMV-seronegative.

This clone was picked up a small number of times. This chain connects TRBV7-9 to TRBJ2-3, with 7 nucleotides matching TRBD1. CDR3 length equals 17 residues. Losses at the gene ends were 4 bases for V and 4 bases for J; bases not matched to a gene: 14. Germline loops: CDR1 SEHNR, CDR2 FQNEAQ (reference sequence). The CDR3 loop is CASSYTSAPRGPDTQYF. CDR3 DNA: TGTGCCAGCAGCTACACGAGTGCGCCGAGGGGGCCAGATACGCAGTATTTT.

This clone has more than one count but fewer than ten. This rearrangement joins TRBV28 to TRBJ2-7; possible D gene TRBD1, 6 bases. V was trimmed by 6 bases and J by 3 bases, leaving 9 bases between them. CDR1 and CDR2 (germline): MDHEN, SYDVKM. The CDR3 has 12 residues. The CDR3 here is CASSRTVYEQYF. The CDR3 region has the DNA TGTGCCAGCAGCCGGACAGTCTACGAGCAGTACTTC.

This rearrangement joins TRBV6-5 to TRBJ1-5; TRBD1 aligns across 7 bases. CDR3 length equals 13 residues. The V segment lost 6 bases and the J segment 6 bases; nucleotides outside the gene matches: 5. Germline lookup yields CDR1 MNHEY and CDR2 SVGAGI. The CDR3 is CASSRAGGQPQHF. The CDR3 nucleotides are TGTGCCAGCAGCCGGGCAGGGGGTCAGCCCCAGCATTTT.

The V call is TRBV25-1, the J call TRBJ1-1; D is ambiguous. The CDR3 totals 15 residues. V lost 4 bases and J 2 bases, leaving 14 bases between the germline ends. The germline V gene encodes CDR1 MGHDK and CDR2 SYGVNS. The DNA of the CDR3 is TGTGCCAGCAGTGGTTCCGCGGGGAGTAACACTGAAGCTTTCTTT. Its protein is CASSGSAGSNTEAFF.

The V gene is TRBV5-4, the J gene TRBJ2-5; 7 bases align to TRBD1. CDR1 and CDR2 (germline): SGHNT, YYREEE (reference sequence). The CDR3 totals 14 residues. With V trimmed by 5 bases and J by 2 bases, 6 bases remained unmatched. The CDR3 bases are TGTGCCAGCAGTAAACCGGGACAGCAAGAGACCCAGTACTTC. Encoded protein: CASSKPGQQETQYF.

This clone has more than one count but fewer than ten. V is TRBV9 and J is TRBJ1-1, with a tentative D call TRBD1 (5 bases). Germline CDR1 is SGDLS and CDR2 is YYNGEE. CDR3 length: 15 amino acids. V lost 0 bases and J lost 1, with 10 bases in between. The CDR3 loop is CASSVGPGQNTEAFF. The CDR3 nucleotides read TGTGCCAGCAGCGTAGGTCCCGGACAGAACACTGAAGCTTTCTTT.

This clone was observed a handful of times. In DNA, the CDR3 is TGTGCCAGCAGCCAAGATTTGCGCCTAGAGTACGAGCAGTACTTC. Translation: CASSQDLRLEYEQYF. V and J are TRBV4-2 and TRBJ2-7; D is undetermined. V was pared by 0 bases and J by 4 bases, with 13 bases between. This CDR3 has 15 residues. CDR1 and CDR2 (germline): LGHNA, YNFKEQ.

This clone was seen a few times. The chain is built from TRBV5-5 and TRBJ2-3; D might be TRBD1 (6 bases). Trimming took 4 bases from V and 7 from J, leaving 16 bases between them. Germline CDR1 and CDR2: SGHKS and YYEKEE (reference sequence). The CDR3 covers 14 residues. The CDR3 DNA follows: TGTGCCAGCAGCCCTAGCAGGGGCCTGAATACGCAGTATTTT. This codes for CASSPSRGLNTQYF.

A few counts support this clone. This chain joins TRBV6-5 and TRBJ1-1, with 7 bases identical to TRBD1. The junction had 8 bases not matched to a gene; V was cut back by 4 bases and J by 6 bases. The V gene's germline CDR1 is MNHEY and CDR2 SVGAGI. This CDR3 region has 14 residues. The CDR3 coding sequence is TGTGCCAGCAGTTTGGGACAGTCGGCGCCTGAAGCTTTCTTT. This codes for CASSLGQSAPEAFF.

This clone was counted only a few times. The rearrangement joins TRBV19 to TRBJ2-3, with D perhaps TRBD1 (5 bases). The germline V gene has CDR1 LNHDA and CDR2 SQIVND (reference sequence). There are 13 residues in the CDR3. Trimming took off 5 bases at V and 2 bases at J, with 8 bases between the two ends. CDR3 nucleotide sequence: TGTGCCAGTAGTTTCAGGGTCACAGATACGCAGTATTTT. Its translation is CASSFRVTDTQYF.

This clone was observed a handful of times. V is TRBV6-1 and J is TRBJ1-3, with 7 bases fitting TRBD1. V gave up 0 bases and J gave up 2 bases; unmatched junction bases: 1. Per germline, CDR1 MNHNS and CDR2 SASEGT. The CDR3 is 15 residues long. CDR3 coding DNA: TGTGCCAGCAGTGAAGCAGGGGGCCCTGGAAACACCATATATTTT. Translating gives CASSEAGGPGNTIYF.

CDR3: CASSQAGSTDTQYF. The CDR3 bases are TGTGCCAGCAGCCAGGCGGGTAGCACAGATACGCAGTATTTT. The V call is TRBV14, the J call TRBJ2-3; D might be TRBD2 (5 bases). Germline CDR1 reads SGHDN; CDR2 reads FVKESK. CDR3 length: 14 residues. V shed 3 bases and J shed 0 bases, with 7 bases lying between them.

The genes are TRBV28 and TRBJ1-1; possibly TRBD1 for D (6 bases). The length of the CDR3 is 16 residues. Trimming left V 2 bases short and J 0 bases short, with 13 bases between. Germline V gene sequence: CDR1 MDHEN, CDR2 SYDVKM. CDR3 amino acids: CASSLGGANVNTEAFF. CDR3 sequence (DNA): TGTGCCAGCAGTTTAGGGGGGGCAAACGTGAACACTGAAGCTTTCTTT.

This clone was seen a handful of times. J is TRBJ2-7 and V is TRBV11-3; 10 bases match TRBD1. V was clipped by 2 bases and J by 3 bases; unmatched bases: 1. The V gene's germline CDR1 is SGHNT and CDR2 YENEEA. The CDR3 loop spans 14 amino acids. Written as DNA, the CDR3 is TGTGCCAGCAGCTTACGGGACAGGGGCTACGAGCAGTACTTC. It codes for CASSLRDRGYEQYF.

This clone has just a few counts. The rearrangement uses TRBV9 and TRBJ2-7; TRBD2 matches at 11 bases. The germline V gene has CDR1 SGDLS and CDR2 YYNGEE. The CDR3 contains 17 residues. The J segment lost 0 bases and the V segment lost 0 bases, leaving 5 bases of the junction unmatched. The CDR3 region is CASSVGSGGGNSYEQYF. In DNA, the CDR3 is TGTGCCAGCAGCGTAGGTAGCGGGGGGGGGAACTCCTACGAGCAGTACTTC.

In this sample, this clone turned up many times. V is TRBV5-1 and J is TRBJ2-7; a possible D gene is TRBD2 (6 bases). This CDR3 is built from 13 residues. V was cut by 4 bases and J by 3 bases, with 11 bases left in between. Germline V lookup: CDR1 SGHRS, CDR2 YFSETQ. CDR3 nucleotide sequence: TGCGCCAGCAGCCCGGAGGGGATCTACGAGCAGTACTTC. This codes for CASSPEGIYEQYF.

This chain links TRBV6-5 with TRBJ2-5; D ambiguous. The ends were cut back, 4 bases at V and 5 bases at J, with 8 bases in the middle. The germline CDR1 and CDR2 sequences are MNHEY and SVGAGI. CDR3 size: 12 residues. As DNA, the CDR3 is TGTGCCAGCAGTTCGACGAGGGAGACCCAGTACTTC. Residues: CASSSTRETQYF.

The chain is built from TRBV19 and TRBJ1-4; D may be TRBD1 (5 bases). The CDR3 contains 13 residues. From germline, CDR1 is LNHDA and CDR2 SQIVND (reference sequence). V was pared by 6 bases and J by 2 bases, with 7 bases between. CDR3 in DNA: TGTGCCAGTAGCCCAGGGACTAATGAAAAACTGTTTTTT. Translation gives CASSPGTNEKLFF.

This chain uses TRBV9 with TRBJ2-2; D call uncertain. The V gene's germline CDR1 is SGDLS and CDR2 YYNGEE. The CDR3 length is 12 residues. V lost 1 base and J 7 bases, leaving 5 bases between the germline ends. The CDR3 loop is CASSVPRGELFF. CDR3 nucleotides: TGTGCCAGCAGCGTACCTCGCGGGGAGCTGTTTTTT. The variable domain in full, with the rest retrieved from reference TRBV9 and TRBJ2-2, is DSGVTQTPKHLITATGQRVTLRCSPRSGDLSVYWYQQSLDQGLQFLIQYYNGEERAKGNILERFSAQQFPDLHSELNLSSLELGDSALYFCASSVPRGELFFGEGSRLTVL.

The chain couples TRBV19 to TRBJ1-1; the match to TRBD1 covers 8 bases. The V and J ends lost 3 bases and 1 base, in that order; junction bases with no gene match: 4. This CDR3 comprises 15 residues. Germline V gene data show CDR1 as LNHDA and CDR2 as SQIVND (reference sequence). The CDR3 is CASSIAGTGNTEAFF. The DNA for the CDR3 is TGTGCCAGTAGTATCGCCGGGACAGGGAACACTGAAGCTTTCTTT.

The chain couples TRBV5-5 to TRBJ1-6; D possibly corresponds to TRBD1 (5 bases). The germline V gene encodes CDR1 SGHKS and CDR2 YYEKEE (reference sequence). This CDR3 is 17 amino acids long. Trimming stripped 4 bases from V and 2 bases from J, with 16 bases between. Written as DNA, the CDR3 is TGTGCCAGCAGCCTAGGGGCAGGCGGCCCCTATAATTCACCCCTCCACTTT. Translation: CASSLGAGGPYNSPLHF.